The clone carrying this TCR beta chain was detected only once. Its antigen is undetermined. This entry is derived from a study of OX40 agonist ivuxolimab in advanced cancers. Study summary: In this cohort, patients received ivuxolimab, an agonistic anti-OX40 (CD134) antibody.

CDR3 length: 16 residues. Germline trimming cut 3 bases from V and 4 bases from J; bases unmatched to any gene: 5. Germline lookup yields CDR1 SGDLS and CDR2 YYNGEE. Whole-study findings and limits: Near-lowest levels of clonal expansion characterized partial responders at 0.1-3.0 mg/kg. Clonal expansion from baseline to week 6 occurred in both CD4+ and CD8+ T cells.

Only in-frame clones appear in the TCRdb table, and some are missing; sequencing was by immunoSEQ multiplex PCR. The sample lists 90,000 to 100,000 clones, 90% to 95% occurring once. Any history of autoimmune disease or systemic immunosuppression disqualified patients. This receptor was obtained from an adult with an advanced solid tumor such as melanoma, head and neck, liver or kidney cancer. J is TRBJ2-3 and V is TRBV9; 13 nucleotides agree with TRBD2. Specimen: CD4+ or CD8+ T cells sorted from blood, collected in a trial of the OX40 agonist ivuxolimab. The CDR3 nucleotides read TGTGCCAGCAGCGGACTAGCGGGAGGAGGTGCAGATACGCAGTATTTT. This sequence encodes CASSGLAGGGADTQYF.